Described below is a single TCR beta chain sequence and its context. This sample is drawn from a study of cytomegalovirus exposure and HLA in healthy donors. Trimming at V came to 4 bases and at J to 0 bases, leaving 9 bases not matched to a gene. The CDR3 consists of 17 residues. The V gene's germline CDR1 is SGHRS and CDR2 YFSETQ. Primers included in the PCR were 60 Vbeta and 13 Jbeta primers. Sequencing was performed with immunoSEQ multiplex PCR; in TCRdb, only in-frame clones are kept and a portion is missing. Here the sample spans about 59,000 clones, roughly 84% being singletons. The source is a human donor in good health. The chain joins TRBV5-1 to TRBJ2-5; the match to TRBD2 covers 10 bases. Material for sequencing was PBMCs. CDR3 amino acids: CASSMRRTSGNQETQYF. For the CDR3, the DNA is TGCGCCAGCAGCATGCGAAGGACTAGCGGTAACCAAGAGACCCAGTACTTC.